Below, one T cell receptor (beta chain) is given with its context. These data are taken from a study of shared clonotypes between healthy human individuals. Profiling relied on immunoSEQ multiplex PCR, and the TCRdb table lists in-frame clones only, not all of them. The table shows about 680,000 clones, with about three quarters occurring only once. The CDR3 is 17 amino acids. The germline V and J ends were trimmed by 5 bases and 0 bases, with 17 bases remaining between them. Looked up from germline, CDR1 is LNHDA and CDR2 is SQIVND (reference sequence). This clonotype originated in a woman in her 30s in good health. The chain is built from TRBV19 and TRBJ2-1, with a weak D call TRBD2 (6 bases). The sequencing sample was made of memory CD4+ T cells sorted from blood. Subset in this sample: CD45RA-negative fraction. CDR3 DNA sequence: TGTGCCAGTAGTCGTCCTGTCGGCGGGGCCTCCTACAATGAGCAGTTCTTC. Protein sequence: CASSRPVGGASYNEQFF.